Following are 11 T cell receptor beta chains from one sample sequenced in a study of T cells in Graves' hyperthyroidism and ophthalmopathy. RNA transcripts were the template for amplifying TCR beta CDR3 regions. Researchers ran a first-round RT-PCR on the TCR CDR3 using the HTBI primer set. From the multiplex PCR reads, TCRdb called clonotypes with MiXCR, one entry per CDR3 protein. This sample yields over 500,000 distinct CDR3 sequences, of which around 50% are seen a single time; about 45% belongs to the top ten. Sample: peripheral blood or thyroid tissue (not recorded which). The receptors were sampled from an adult woman with Graves' disease, either hyperthyroidism or ophthalmopathy (not recorded which).

This clonotype was seen only a few times. The gene calls are TRBV7-8 and TRBJ1-2; 9 bases agree with TRBD1. Per the germline V gene, CDR1 is SGHVS and CDR2 is FQNEAQ. This CDR3 has 15 amino acids. The J segment lost 4 bases and the V segment lost 5 bases, leaving 8 bases of the junction unmatched. The CDR3 sequence: CASSQGGTGPYGYTF. The DNA for the CDR3 is TGTGCCAGCAGCCAGGGGGGGACAGGGCCCTATGGCTACACCTTC.

The chain couples TRBV29-1 to TRBJ1-1; TRBD1 aligns across 8 bases. V was clipped by 8 bases and J by 5 bases; unmatched bases: 7. The CDR3 has 12 residues. The V gene's germline CDR1 is SQVTM and CDR2 ANQGSEA. The CDR3 loop reads CSSAGGGTEAFF. The CDR3 coding sequence is TGCAGCAGTGCAGGGGGCGGGACTGAAGCTTTCTTT.

The chain is built from TRBV20-1 and TRBJ2-5, with TRBD1 identical over 10 bases. CDR3 length equals 13 residues. J lost 5 bases, V lost 7 bases, and 7 bases had no gene match. CDR1 and CDR2 (germline): DFQATT, SNEGSKA (reference sequence). The CDR3 DNA follows: TGCAGTGGTCGACCGGGACAGGGGGAGACCCAGTACTTC. Protein: CSGRPGQGETQYF.

This clonotype occurred many times. The gene calls are TRBV5-8 and TRBJ2-5; D remains ambiguous. Germline CDR1 and CDR2: SGHTS and YDEGEE. The CDR3 covers 13 residues. The V end was cut by 2 bases, the J end by 3 bases, with 8 bases between. Here the CDR3 DNA reads TGTGCCAGCAGCTTCCAAGATGAAGAGACCCAGTACTTC. Its protein is CASSFQDEETQYF.

Comment on this clonotype: At one of its ends the junction is not consistent with the germline gene, which may arise from a read error. The rearrangement uses TRBV29-1 and TRBJ2-5, with D possibly being TRBD2 (5 bases). Germline CDR1 SQVTM, CDR2 ANQGSEA. The CDR3 runs to 12 residues. The CDR3 DNA reads as TGCAGCGTTGAGGACTCCTATCAGACCCAGTGCTTC. This translates into CSVEDSYQTQCF.

The chain has TRBV10-3 and TRBJ2-7, with D possibly matching TRBD1 (6 bases). Germline CDR1 reads ENHRY; CDR2 reads SYGVKD. V was shortened by 6 bases and J by 4 bases, with 19 bases between the two germline ends. This CDR3 is 15 amino acids long. The chain's CDR3 is CAIRPGHRMDYEQYF. Here the CDR3 DNA reads TGTGCCATCAGACCGGGACACAGGATGGATTACGAGCAGTACTTC.

This clonotype was picked up many times. The V and J genes are TRBV6-5 and TRBJ1-3; maybe TRBD1 (6 bases). V was trimmed by 7 bases and J by 3 bases, leaving 13 bases between them. CDR3 length equals 14 residues. Per germline, CDR1 MNHEY and CDR2 SVGAGI. The CDR3 protein is CASNPTGLGNTIYF. The CDR3 nucleotides are TGTGCCAGCAATCCCACAGGGCTTGGAAACACCATATATTTT.

The DNA of the CDR3 is TGTGCCAGCAGCTTAAGGGGACAGGGGGCGAACGAAAAACTGTTTTTT. Amino acids: CASSLRGQGANEKLFF. This chain uses TRBV7-2 with TRBJ1-4, with 12 bases aligning to TRBD1. The CDR3 runs to 16 residues. J gave up 8 bases and V 2 bases, and 6 bases lay outside the gene matches. Per the germline V gene, CDR1 is SGHTA and CDR2 is FQGNSA.

This clonotype was counted ten times or more. The V call is TRBV2, the J call TRBJ2-7, with D hard to call. V was clipped by 7 bases and J by 5 bases, with 15 bases between them. Germline assignment: CDR1 SNHLY and CDR2 FYNNEI. The CDR3 runs 13 residues. The CDR3 DNA reads as TGTGCCAGCAAGTCTAGTTTTCCCAACGAGCAGTACTTC. Encoded protein: CASKSSFPNEQYF.

This clonotype was recorded at least ten times. This sequence joins TRBV7-2 and TRBJ2-7, with TRBD2 as a possible D gene (6 bases). The V and J ends lost 4 bases and 2 bases respectively, with 6 bases between them. The CDR3 is 12 amino acids. Germline V CDR1 and CDR2: SGHTA, FQGNSA. The CDR3 region has the DNA TGTGCCAGCAGCTGGGGGGCCTACGAGCAGTACTTC. Protein product: CASSWGAYEQYF.

This clonotype was detected many times. The chain recombines TRBV2 with TRBJ1-5; the D gene is possibly TRBD1 (5 bases). V was clipped by 5 bases and J by 5 bases, with 10 bases between them. The CDR3 contains 13 residues. Germline-derived CDR1 and CDR2 are SNHLY and FYNNEI. This CDR3 is CASSLPGHQPQHF. The DNA for the CDR3 is TGTGCCAGCAGTCTTCCGGGACATCAGCCCCAGCATTTT.